The source of this TCR beta chain is a study of response to subunit inactivated influenza vaccine. TCRdb ran MiXCR on the RT-PCR reads and lists one entry per CDR3 protein. Found here are approximately 500,000 distinct CDR3 sequences, roughly 25% of them singletons; the top ten hold 2.5% to 3%. Germline CDR1 is SEHNR and CDR2 is FQNEAQ (reference sequence). The germline V and J ends were trimmed by 5 bases and 5 bases, with 19 bases remaining between them. The CDR3 covers 15 residues. The sample also formed part of further work on T cells expressing NK-cell markers. That investigation notes: Making the TCR beta cDNA relied on 5'RACE template switching with UMIs. All TCR beta repertoires analysed originated from sorted CD3+CD56+NKG2C+, CD3+CD56+NKG2C- and CD3+CD56-NKG2C+ T cells. In the group of eight sequenced donors, seven were HCMV-seropositive and one was seronegative. Of the CD8+ T cell pool in six donors, roughly 1.0-7.0% was accounted for by dominant NKG2C+ clonotypes. Dominance of the CD3+CD56-NKG2C+ fraction by these clonotypes also held in several donors.

The V gene is TRBV7-9, the J gene TRBJ2-7; maybe TRBD2 (5 bases). This TCR came from a man in his forties or fifties who received an inactivated influenza vaccine. The material sequenced was CD4+ T cells sorted from PBMCs, taken about 13 days after vaccination. CDR3 residues: CASSPTMRRIDEQYF. The CDR3 nucleotides are TGTGCCAGCAGCCCCACAATGAGGAGGATCGACGAGCAGTACTTC.